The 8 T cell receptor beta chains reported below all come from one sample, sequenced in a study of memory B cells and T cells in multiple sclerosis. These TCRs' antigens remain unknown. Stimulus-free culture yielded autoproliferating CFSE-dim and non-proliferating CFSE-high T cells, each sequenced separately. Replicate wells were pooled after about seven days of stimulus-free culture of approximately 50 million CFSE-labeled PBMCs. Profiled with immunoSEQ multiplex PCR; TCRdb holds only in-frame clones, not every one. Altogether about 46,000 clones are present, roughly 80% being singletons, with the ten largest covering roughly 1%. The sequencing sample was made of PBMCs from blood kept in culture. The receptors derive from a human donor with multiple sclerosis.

The CDR3, as DNA: TGTGCCTGGAGTTCTGACAGGGTCGAGGAAGTGAACACTGAAGCTTTCTTT. Encoded protein: CAWSSDRVEEVNTEAFF. The chain couples TRBV30 to TRBJ1-1, with 7 bases that match TRBD1. Germline loops: CDR1 GTSNPN, CDR2 SVGIG (reference sequence). CDR3 length equals 17 residues. After removal of 2 bases from V and 0 bases from J, the junction contained 12 bases not matched to a gene.

CDR3: CASSHSWLGSYEQYF. The DNA for the CDR3 is TGCGCCAGCAGCCATAGTTGGCTGGGTTCCTACGAGCAGTACTTC. The rearrangement joins TRBV4-1 to TRBJ2-7, with D unresolved. V was trimmed by 3 bases and J by 1 base, leaving 13 bases between them. This CDR3 has 15 residues. Germline V gene data show CDR1 as MGHRA and CDR2 as YSYEKL.

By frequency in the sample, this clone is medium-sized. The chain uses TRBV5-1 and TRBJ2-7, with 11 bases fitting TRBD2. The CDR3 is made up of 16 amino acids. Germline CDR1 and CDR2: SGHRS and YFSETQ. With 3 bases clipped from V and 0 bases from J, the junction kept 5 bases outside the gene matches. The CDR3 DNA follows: TGCGCCAGCAGCTGGACTAGCGGGTTGAGCTCCTACGAGCAGTACTTC. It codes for CASSWTSGLSSYEQYF. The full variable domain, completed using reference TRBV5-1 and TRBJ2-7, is KAGVTQTPRYLIKTRGQQVTLSCSPISGHRSVSWYQQTPGQGLQFLFEYFSETQRNKGNFPGRFSGRQFSNSRSEMNVSTLELGDSALYLCASSWTSGLSSYEQYFGPGTRLTVT.

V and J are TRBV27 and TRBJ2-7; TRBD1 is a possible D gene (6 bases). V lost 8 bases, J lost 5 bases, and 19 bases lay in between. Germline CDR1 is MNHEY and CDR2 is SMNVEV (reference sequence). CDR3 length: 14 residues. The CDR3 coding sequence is TGTGCCAGCCGCAACAGGGATGAGATCAACGAGCAGTACTTC. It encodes CASRNRDEINEQYF.

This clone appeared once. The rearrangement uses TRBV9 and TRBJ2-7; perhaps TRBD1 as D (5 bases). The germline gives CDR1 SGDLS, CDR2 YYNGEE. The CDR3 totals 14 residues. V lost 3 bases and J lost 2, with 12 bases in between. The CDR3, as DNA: TGTGCCAGCAGCGCCTTAGGGGAAGCCTACGAGCAGTACTTC. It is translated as CASSALGEAYEQYF.

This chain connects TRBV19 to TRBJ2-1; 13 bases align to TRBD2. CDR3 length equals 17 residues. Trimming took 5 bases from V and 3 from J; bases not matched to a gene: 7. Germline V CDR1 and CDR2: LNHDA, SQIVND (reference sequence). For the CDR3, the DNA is TGTGCCAGTAGTTGGACTAGCGGGGGTTTTAACTACAATGAGCAGTTCTTC. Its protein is CASSWTSGGFNYNEQFF.

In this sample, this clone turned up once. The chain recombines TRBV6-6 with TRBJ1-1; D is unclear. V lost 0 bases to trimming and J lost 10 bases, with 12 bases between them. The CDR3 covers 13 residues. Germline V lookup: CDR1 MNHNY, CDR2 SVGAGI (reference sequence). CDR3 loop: CASSYSGGFGAFF. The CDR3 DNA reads TGTGCCAGCAGTTACTCAGGAGGGTTCGGAGCTTTCTTT.

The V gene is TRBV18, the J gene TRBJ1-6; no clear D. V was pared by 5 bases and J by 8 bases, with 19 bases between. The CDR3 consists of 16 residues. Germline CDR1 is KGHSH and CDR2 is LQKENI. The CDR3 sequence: CASSSVLTLGDSPLHF. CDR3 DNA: TGTGCCAGCTCATCCGTTTTGACCCTAGGAGATTCACCCCTCCACTTT.